One sample yielded the 17 T cell receptor beta chains listed below, sequenced in a study of type 1 and type 2 diabetes patients. Genomic DNA was the PCR template. A primer set of 30 forward and 13 reverse primers amplified the CDR3. Using its own MiXCR run on the multiplex PCR reads, TCRdb lists one record per CDR3 protein. The top ten clones hold around 15% of a sample with around 300,000 distinct CDR3 sequences, around 47% of them seen once. The specimen was peripheral blood mononuclear cells (PBMCs). The receptors come from a man between 18 and 29 years old with type 2 diabetes.

This clonotype has only a few counts. The chain couples TRBV19 to TRBJ2-5; D unclear. V was trimmed by 3 bases and J by 3 bases, leaving 8 bases between them. Germline loops: CDR1 LNHDA, CDR2 SQIVND (reference sequence). There are 13 residues in the CDR3. The CDR3 here is CASSIPAKETQYF. Here the CDR3 DNA reads TGTGCCAGTAGTATTCCGGCGAAAGAGACCCAGTACTTC. Combining the CDR3 with reference TRBV19 and TRBJ2-5 gives the whole variable domain DGGITQSPKYLFRKEGQNVTLSCEQNLNHDAMYWYRQDPGQGLRLIYYSQIVNDFQKGDIAEGYSVSREKKESFPLTVTSAQKNPTAFYLCASSIPAKETQYFGPGTRLLVL.

The sample holds one count of this clonotype. This chain joins TRBV7-2 and TRBJ2-1, with 13 bases that match TRBD2. Per germline, CDR1 SGHTA and CDR2 FQGNSA. V shed 6 bases and J 0 bases; nucleotides not matched to a gene: 14. The CDR3 consists of 20 residues. CDR3 protein: CASSAPLPGLAGSSYNEQFF. Written as DNA, the CDR3 is TGTGCCAGCAGTGCCCCTCTTCCGGGACTAGCGGGATCCTCCTACAATGAGCAGTTCTTC.

This chain connects TRBV11-2 to TRBJ1-5, with no clear D. CDR1 SGHAT and CDR2 FQNNGV come from the germline V gene. This CDR3 is 12 amino acids long. The germline V and J ends were trimmed by 5 bases and 6 bases, with 8 bases remaining between them. The CDR3 spells CASSTDGQPQHF. The CDR3 bases are TGTGCCAGCAGCACAGATGGTCAGCCCCAGCATTTT. Supplemented by reference TRBV11-2 and TRBJ1-5, the full variable domain reads EAGVAQSPRYKIIEKRQSVAFWCNPISGHATLYWYQQILGQGPKLLIQFQNNGVVDDSQLPKDRFSAERLKGVDSTLKIQPAKLEDSAVYLCASSTDGQPQHFGDGTRLSIL.

CDR3 protein: CASSKEITGELFF. The CDR3 DNA sequence: TGTGCCAGCAGTAAAGAAATAACCGGGGAGCTGTTTTTT. The rearrangement joins TRBV2 to TRBJ2-2; D call uncertain. The CDR3 has 13 amino acids. Germline values: CDR1 SNHLY, CDR2 FYNNEI. Trimming left V 5 bases short and J 5 bases short, with 9 bases between.

The chain uses TRBV9 and TRBJ2-6; D possibly corresponds to TRBD1 (5 bases). CDR1 and CDR2 from the germline V gene are SGDLS and YYNGEE. The CDR3 consists of 15 residues. Trimming took off 3 bases at V and 0 bases at J, with 7 bases between the two ends. The CDR3: CASSAGFSGANVLTF. The DNA for the CDR3 is TGTGCCAGCAGCGCAGGGTTCTCTGGGGCCAACGTCCTGACTTTC.

The V and J genes are TRBV15 and TRBJ1-4, with D maybe TRBD1 (5 bases). Germline V CDR1 and CDR2: LNHNV, YYDKDF (reference sequence). The CDR3 spans 13 residues. The V and J ends lost 11 bases and 1 base respectively, with 11 bases between them. DNA of the CDR3: TGTGCCTCCCGGGACGGAACTAATGAAAAACTGTTTTTT. It specifies CASRDGTNEKLFF. The whole variable domain, remainder taken from reference TRBV15 and TRBJ1-4, is DAMVIQNPRYQVTQFGKPVTLSCSQTLNHNVMYWYQQKSSQAPKLLFHYYDKDFNNEADTPDNFQSRRPNTSFCFLDIRSPGLGDTAMYLCASRDGTNEKLFFGSGTQLSVL.

This chain links TRBV20-1 with TRBJ2-1, with 8 bases aligning to TRBD2. The CDR3 runs 16 residues. V gave up 3 bases and J gave up 6 bases; unmatched junction bases: 13. In germline, CDR1 is DFQATT, CDR2 SNEGSKA (reference sequence). In nucleotides, the CDR3 is TGCAGTGCTAGGCCGCAGAGCGGGAGCAGGTCCAATGAGCAGTTCTTC. This encodes CSARPQSGSRSNEQFF.

CDR3 bases: TGTGCCACCAGTGACCCACCACGGGGGGAGGATGGCTACACCTTC. It is translated as CATSDPPRGEDGYTF. The chain carries TRBV24-1 and TRBJ1-2; a possible D gene is TRBD1 (5 bases). The CDR3 is 15 amino acids. Germline CDR1 and CDR2: KGHDR and SFDVKD. V shed 4 bases and J shed 6 bases, with 17 bases lying between them.

This rearrangement joins TRBV13 to TRBJ2-7; 7 positions agree with TRBD1. The CDR3 spans 15 residues. The germline gives CDR1 PRHDT, CDR2 FYEKMQ (reference sequence). The V gene end was trimmed by 4 bases and the J gene end by 4 bases; junction bases not matched to a gene: 10. DNA of the CDR3: TGTGCCAGCAGCTCGAATAACGGGACAGCTTACGAGCAGTACTTC. Protein sequence: CASSSNNGTAYEQYF. The full variable domain, in which reference TRBV13 and TRBJ2-7 provide the parts outside the CDR3, is AAGVIQSPRHLIKEKRETATLKCYPIPRHDTVYWYQQGPGQDPQFLISFYEKMQSDKGSIPDRFSAQQFSDYHSELNMSSLELGDSALYFCASSSNNGTAYEQYFGPGTRLTVT.

This clonotype was seen a handful of times. The rearrangement uses TRBV10-1 and TRBJ2-1, with 11 positions matching TRBD2. Germline V gives CDR1 WNHNN, CDR2 SYGVQD (reference sequence). Trimming took 5 bases from V and 8 from J; bases not matched to a gene: 8. This CDR3 has 15 amino acids. CDR3 sequence reads: CASSLTSGVNDEQFF. The CDR3 region has the DNA TGCGCCAGCAGTCTGACTAGCGGGGTTAACGATGAGCAGTTCTTC.

The chain has TRBV30 and TRBJ1-3; no firm D call. Germline CDR1 and CDR2: GTSNPN and SVGIG (reference sequence). V was shortened by 4 bases and J by 4 bases, with 11 bases between the two germline ends. The CDR3 is 13 residues long. The CDR3 DNA reads TGTGCCTGGACCGTTATTACCGGAAACACCATATATTTT. This encodes CAWTVITGNTIYF.

This chain connects TRBV6-4 to TRBJ1-2; tentatively, D is TRBD1 (5 bases). Trimming pared 5 bases from V and 4 bases from J, leaving 20 bases between. The CDR3 contains 16 residues. Germline loops: CDR1 MRHNA, CDR2 SNTAGT. For the CDR3, the DNA is TGTGCCAGCAGTTACGCGGGAAGGGAGGGGTTCTATGGCTACACCTTC. Translating it yields CASSYAGREGFYGYTF.

The J gene is TRBJ1-5, the V gene TRBV6-1; D is perhaps TRBD1 (6 bases). Germline CDR1 MNHNS, CDR2 SASEGT. Trimming took 4 bases from V and 3 from J, leaving 10 bases between them. The CDR3 is 14 amino acids. The CDR3 region has the DNA TGTGCCAGCAGTGCGGGACAAATCAATCAGCCCCAGCATTTT. Amino acids: CASSAGQINQPQHF.

Turning to this clonotype: The junction departs from the called germline gene at one end, perhaps through a read error. This chain connects TRBV20-1 to TRBJ2-7, with D possibly being TRBD1 (6 bases). CDR1 is DFQATT and CDR2 is SNEGSKA in the germline V gene (reference sequence). CDR3 size: 12 residues. CDR3 sequence: CGAIAGVSEQYF. The CDR3 DNA is TGCGGTGCTATCGCAGGGGTTTCCGAGCAGTACTTC.

This clonotype was counted a few times. The V call is TRBV24-1, the J call TRBJ2-1, with 8 positions matching TRBD2. There are 13 residues in the CDR3. With V trimmed by 8 bases and J by 5 bases, 4 bases remained unmatched. Germline V gives CDR1 KGHDR, CDR2 SFDVKD. The CDR3 loop reads CATMDSGDNEQFF. In nucleotides, the CDR3 is TGTGCCACCATGGATAGCGGGGACAATGAGCAGTTCTTC.

The V gene is TRBV27, the J gene TRBJ2-5, with 7 bases that match TRBD2. J was trimmed by 5 bases and V by 5 bases; bases with no gene match: 14. Germline assignment: CDR1 MNHEY and CDR2 SMNVEV (reference sequence). This CDR3 comprises 16 residues. The DNA for the CDR3 is TGTGCCAGCAGTGGGGCGTTCGGGGGGTGGGAGGAGACCCAGTACTTC. Protein product: CASSGAFGGWEETQYF.

The J gene is TRBJ2-7, the V gene TRBV14, with 8 bases fitting TRBD1. From germline, CDR1 is SGHDN and CDR2 FVKESK. V was clipped by 4 bases and J by 0 bases; unmatched bases: 8. There are 16 residues in the CDR3. For the CDR3, the DNA is TGTGCCAGCAGCCCAGACCGGGACAGGTCCTCCTACGAGCAGTACTTC. It encodes CASSPDRDRSSYEQYF.